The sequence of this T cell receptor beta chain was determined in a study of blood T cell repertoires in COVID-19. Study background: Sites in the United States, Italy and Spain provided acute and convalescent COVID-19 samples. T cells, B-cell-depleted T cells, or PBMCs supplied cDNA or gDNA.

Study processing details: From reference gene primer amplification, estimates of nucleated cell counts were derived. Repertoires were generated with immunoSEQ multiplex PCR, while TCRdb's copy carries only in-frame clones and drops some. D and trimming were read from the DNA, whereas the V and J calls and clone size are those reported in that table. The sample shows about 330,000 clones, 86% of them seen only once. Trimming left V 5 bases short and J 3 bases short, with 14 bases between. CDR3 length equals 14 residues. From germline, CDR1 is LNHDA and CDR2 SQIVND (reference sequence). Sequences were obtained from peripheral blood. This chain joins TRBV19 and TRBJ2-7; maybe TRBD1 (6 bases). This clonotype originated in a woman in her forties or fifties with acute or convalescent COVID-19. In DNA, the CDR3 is TGTGCCAGTAGTGGCTCGGGACAACTCTACGAGCAGTACTTC. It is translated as CASSGSGQLYEQYF.